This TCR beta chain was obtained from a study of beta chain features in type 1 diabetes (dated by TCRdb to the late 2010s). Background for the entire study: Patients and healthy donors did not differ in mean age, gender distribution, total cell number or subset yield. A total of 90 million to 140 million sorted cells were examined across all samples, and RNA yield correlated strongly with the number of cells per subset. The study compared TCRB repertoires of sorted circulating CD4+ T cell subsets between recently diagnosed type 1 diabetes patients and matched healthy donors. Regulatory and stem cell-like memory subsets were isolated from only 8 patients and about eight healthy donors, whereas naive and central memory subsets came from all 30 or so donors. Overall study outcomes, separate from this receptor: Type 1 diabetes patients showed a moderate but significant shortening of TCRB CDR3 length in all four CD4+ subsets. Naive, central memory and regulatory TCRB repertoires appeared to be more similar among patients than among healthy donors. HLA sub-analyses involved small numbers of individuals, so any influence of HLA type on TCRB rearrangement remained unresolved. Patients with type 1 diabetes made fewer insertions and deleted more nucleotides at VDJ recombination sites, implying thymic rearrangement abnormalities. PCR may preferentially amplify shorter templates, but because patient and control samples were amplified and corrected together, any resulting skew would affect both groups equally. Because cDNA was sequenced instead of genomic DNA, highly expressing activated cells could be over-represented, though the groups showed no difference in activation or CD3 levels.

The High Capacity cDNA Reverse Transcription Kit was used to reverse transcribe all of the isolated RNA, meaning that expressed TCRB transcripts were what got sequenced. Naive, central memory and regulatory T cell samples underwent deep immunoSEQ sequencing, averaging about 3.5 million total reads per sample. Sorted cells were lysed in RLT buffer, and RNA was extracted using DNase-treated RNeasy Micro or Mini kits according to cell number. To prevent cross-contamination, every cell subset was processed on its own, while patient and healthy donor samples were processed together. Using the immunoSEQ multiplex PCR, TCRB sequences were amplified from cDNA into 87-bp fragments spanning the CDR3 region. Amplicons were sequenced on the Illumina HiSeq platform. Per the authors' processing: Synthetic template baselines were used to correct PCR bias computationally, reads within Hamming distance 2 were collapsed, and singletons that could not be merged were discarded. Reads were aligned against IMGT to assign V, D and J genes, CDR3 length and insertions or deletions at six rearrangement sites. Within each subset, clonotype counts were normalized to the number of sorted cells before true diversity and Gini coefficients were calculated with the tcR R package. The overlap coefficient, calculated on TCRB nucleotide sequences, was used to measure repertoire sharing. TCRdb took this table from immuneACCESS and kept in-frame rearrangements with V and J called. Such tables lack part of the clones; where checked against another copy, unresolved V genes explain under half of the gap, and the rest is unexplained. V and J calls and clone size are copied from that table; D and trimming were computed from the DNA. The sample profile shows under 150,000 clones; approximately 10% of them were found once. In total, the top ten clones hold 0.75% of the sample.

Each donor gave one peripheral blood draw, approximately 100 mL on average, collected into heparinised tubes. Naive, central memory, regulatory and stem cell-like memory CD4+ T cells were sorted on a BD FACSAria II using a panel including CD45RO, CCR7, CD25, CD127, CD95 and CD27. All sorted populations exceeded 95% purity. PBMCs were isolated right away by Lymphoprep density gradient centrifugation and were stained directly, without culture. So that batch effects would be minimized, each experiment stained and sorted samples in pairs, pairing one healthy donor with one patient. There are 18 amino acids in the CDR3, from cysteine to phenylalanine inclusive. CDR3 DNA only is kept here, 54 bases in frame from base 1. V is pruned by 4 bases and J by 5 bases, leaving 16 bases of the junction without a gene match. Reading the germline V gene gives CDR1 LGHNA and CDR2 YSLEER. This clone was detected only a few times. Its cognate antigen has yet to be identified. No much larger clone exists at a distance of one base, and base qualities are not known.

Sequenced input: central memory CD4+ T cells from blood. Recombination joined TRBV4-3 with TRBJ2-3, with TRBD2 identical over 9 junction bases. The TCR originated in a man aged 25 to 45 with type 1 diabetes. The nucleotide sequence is TGCGCCAGCAGCCCCGGTAGTAGCGGGGGCGCCGGGGGAGATACGCAGTATTTT. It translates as CASSPGSSGGAGGDTQYF.